These 5 T cell receptor beta chains came from one sample sequenced in a study of cytomegalovirus exposure and HLA in healthy donors (dated by TCRdb to the late 2010s). The library was built by means of the immunoSEQ multiplex PCR assay. For the multiplex PCR, a mixture combining 60 forward primers for TCR Vbeta segments and 13 reverse primers for TCR Jbeta segments was used. This immuneACCESS table, as held by TCRdb, lists in-frame sequences with V and J called but not all clones. Of the missing ones, under half trace to an unresolved V gene in checked studies; the others have no known cause. In this sample the table shows about 200,000 clones, around 90% of which occur a single time. The ten largest clonotypes hold approximately 1.7% of the sample. Sequencing was done on a sample of PBMCs. These receptors originate from a woman aged 18-30 years in good health and CMV-seronegative.

The gene calls are TRBV5-5 and TRBJ2-3, with D possibly matching TRBD2 (6 bases). The germline gives CDR1 SGHKS, CDR2 YYEKEE (reference sequence). CDR3 size: 13 residues. Trimming shortened V by 3 bases and J by 7 bases, and 12 bases separated the two germline ends. DNA of the CDR3: TGTGCCAGCAGCTCCCCGGGAGAGAATACGCAGTATTTT. This encodes CASSSPGENTQYF.

The chain joins TRBV20-1 to TRBJ1-1, with TRBD1 matching 9 bases. V dropped 1 base and J dropped 11; count of bases not matched to a gene: 2. The CDR3 has 11 residues. The germline CDR1 and CDR2 sequences are DFQATT and SNEGSKA (reference sequence). CDR3: CSARGDREAFF. The CDR3 coding sequence is TGCAGTGCTAGAGGGGACAGGGAGGCTTTCTTT.

This clone was recorded only once. The rearrangement uses TRBV4-1 and TRBJ1-1; 8 bases map to TRBD1. The germline CDR1 and CDR2 sequences are MGHRA and YSYEKL. The CDR3 covers 18 residues. V shed 0 bases and J 4 bases; nucleotides not matched to a gene: 13. The CDR3 DNA reads TGCGCCAGCAGCCAAGATCCTATACTGACAGGGGCTGGCACTGAAGCTTTCTTT. This encodes CASSQDPILTGAGTEAFF.

This clone was picked up one time. The chain uses TRBV30 and TRBJ1-1, with D perhaps matching TRBD1 (5 bases). The CDR3 is made up of 14 amino acids. The V gene's germline CDR1 is GTSNPN and CDR2 SVGIG (reference sequence). V dropped 0 bases and J dropped 1 base, with 9 bases sitting between them. The CDR3 sequence: CAWSVQVKNTEAFF. DNA for the CDR3: TGTGCCTGGAGTGTACAGGTCAAGAACACTGAAGCTTTCTTT.

This chain connects TRBV7-6 to TRBJ2-2, with a weak D call TRBD1 (6 bases). The CDR3 loop spans 13 amino acids. In germline, CDR1 is SGHVS, CDR2 FNYEAQ. Trimming removed 2 bases from V and 8 bases from J, with 9 bases in between. This CDR3 is CASSLTGFGELFF. The CDR3 region has the DNA TGTGCCAGCAGCTTAACAGGGTTTGGGGAGCTGTTTTTT.